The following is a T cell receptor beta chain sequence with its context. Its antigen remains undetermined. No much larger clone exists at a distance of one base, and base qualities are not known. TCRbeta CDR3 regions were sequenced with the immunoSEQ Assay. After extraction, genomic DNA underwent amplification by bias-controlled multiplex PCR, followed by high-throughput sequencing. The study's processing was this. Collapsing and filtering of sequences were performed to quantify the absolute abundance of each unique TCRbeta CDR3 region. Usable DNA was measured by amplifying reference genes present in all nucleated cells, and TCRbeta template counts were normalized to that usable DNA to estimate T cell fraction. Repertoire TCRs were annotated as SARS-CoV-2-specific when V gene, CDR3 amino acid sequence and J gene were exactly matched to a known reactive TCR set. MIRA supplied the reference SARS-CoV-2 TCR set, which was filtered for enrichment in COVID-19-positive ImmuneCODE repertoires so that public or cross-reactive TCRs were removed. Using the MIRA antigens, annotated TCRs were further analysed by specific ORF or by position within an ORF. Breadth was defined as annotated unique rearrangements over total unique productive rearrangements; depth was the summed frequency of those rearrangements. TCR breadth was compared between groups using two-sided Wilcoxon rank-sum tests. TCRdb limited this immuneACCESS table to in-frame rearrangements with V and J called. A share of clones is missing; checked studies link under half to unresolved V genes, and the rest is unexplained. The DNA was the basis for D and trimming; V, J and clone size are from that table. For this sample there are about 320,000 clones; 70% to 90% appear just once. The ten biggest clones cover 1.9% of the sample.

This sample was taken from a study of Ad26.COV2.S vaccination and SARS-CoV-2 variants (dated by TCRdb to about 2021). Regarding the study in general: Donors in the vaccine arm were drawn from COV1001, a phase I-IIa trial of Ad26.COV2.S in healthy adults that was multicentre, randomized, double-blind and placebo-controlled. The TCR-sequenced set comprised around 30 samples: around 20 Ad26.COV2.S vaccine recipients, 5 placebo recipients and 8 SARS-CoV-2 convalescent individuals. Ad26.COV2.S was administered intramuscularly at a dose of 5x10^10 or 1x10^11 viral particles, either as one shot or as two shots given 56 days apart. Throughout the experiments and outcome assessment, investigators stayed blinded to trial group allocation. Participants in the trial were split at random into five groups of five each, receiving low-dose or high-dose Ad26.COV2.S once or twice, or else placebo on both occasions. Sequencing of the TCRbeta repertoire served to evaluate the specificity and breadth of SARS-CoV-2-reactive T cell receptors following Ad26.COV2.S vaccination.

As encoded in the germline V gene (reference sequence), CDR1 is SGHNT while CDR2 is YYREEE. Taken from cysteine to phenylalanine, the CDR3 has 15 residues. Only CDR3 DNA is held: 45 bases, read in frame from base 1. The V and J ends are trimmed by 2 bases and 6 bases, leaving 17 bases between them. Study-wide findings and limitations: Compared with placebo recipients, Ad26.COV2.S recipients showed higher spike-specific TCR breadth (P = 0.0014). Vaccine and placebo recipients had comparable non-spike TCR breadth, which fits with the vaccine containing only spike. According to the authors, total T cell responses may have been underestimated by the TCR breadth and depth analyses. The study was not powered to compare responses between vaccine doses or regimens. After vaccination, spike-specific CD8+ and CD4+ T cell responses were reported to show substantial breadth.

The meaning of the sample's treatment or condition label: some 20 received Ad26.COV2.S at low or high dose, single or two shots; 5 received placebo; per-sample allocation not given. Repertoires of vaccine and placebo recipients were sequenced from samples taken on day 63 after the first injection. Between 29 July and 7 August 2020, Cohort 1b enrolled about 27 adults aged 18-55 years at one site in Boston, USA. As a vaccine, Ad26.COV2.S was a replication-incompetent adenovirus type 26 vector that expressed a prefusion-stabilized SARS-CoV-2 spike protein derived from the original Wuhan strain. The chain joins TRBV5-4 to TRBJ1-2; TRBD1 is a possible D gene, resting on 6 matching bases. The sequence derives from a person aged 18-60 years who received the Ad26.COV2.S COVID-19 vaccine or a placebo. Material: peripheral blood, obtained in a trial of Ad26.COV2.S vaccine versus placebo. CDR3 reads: CASSFVSRTEHGYTF. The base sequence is TGTGCCAGCAGCTTTGTCTCCCGGACAGAGCATGGCTACACCTTC.